What follows are 7 T cell receptor beta chains derived from one specimen sequenced in a study of graft-versus-host responses after intestinal transplantation. The protocol was immunoSEQ multiplex PCR, while the TCRdb copy is restricted to in-frame clones and leaves out a portion. This sample has under 45,000 clones, with 85% to 90% found just once. Sequenced here: PBMCs, sampled less than 280 days after transplant. The source of these receptors is a human patient who received an intestinal transplant, so some T cells may come from the graft donor.

The V gene is TRBV6-5, the J gene TRBJ1-5; D uncertain. This CDR3 has 13 residues. Looked up from germline, CDR1 is MNHEY and CDR2 is SVGAGI. V lost 2 bases, J lost 0 bases, and 2 bases lay in between. DNA of the CDR3: TGTGCCAGCAGTTACGGTAGCAATCAGCCCCAGCATTTT. Translating it yields CASSYGSNQPQHF.

The V call is TRBV4-1, the J call TRBJ1-6; 11 positions agree with TRBD1. CDR3 length: 15 residues. Germline CDR1 reads MGHRA; CDR2 reads YSYEKL. The V gene end was trimmed by 1 base and the J gene end by 9 bases; junction bases not matched to a gene: 2. The CDR3 DNA sequence: TGCGCCAGCAGCCAAGGGGGGACAGGGGGTTCACCCCTCCACTTT. It translates to CASSQGGTGGSPLHF.

The rearrangement links TRBV6-5 to TRBJ2-3; D may be TRBD1 or TRBD2 (5 bases each). V lost 7 bases to trimming and J lost 5 bases, with 16 bases between them. CDR1 is MNHEY, CDR2 SVGAGI, per germline. This CDR3 spans 14 amino acids. DNA of the CDR3: TGTGCCAGCATGGGACGGTCACCGGGAGATACGCAGTATTTT. Translation gives CASMGRSPGDTQYF.

This chain links TRBV10-3 with TRBJ1-1; possible D gene TRBD1, 6 bases. The length of the CDR3 is 13 residues. Trimming left V 8 bases short and J 0 bases short, with 10 bases between. In germline, CDR1 is ENHRY, CDR2 SYGVKD. CDR3 sequence reads: CAILDSLNTEAFF. As DNA, the CDR3 is TGTGCCATCCTGGACAGCCTGAACACTGAAGCTTTCTTT.

Only a few counts were recorded for this clone. V and J are TRBV5-4 and TRBJ2-1, with 9 bases matching TRBD2. Per the germline V gene, CDR1 is SGHNT and CDR2 is YYREEE (reference sequence). V was pared by 2 bases and J by 5 bases, with 2 bases of the junction left unmatched. There are 14 residues in the CDR3. The CDR3 reads CASSLAGGHNEQFF. In nucleotides, the CDR3 is TGTGCCAGCAGCTTAGCGGGGGGCCACAATGAGCAGTTCTTC.

The chain is built from TRBV6-1 and TRBJ2-1; tentative D call: TRBD2 (6 bases). This CDR3 comprises 15 residues. CDR1 MNHNS and CDR2 SASEGT come from the germline V gene. The V end was cut by 4 bases, the J end by 0 bases, with 10 bases between. CDR3 loop: CASSGGRSSYNEQFF. For the CDR3, the DNA is TGTGCCAGCAGTGGGGGGAGGAGCTCCTACAATGAGCAGTTCTTC.

The chain employs TRBV15 and TRBJ1-3; the D gene is possibly TRBD1 (5 bases). The CDR3 extends over 15 amino acids. V was trimmed by 1 base and J by 4 bases, leaving 11 bases between them. Per germline, CDR1 LNHNV and CDR2 YYDKDF (reference sequence). Here the CDR3 reads CATSRGGGRGNTIYF. CDR3 coding DNA: TGTGCCACCAGCAGAGGCGGGGGAAGAGGAAACACCATATATTTT. The whole variable domain, filled in from reference TRBV15 and TRBJ1-3, reads DAMVIQNPRYQVTQFGKPVTLSCSQTLNHNVMYWYQQKSSQAPKLLFHYYDKDFNNEADTPDNFQSRRPNTSFCFLDIRSPGLGDTAMYLCATSRGGGRGNTIYFGEGSWLTVV.